This T cell receptor (beta chain) was profiled in a study of cytotoxic CD8 clonotypes in ibrutinib-treated CLL. Study context: Response was recorded as partial in approximately 25 patients and complete in 2; at median 68 months, around 14 remained remitted and roughly 12 had progressed.

The junction had 3 bases not matched to a gene; V was cut back by 5 bases and J by 5 bases. Germline V gives CDR1 LNHNV, CDR2 YYDKDF (reference sequence). This CDR3 region has 13 residues. Only in-frame clones appear in the TCRdb table, and some are missing; sequencing was by immunoSEQ multiplex PCR. The sample holds a few hundred thousand clones, 67% seen once. Worth noting for this clone: Its specificity is not known.

Overall study findings and caveats: Elevated clonality accompanied ibrutinib response, with a return toward baseline values at progression. Baseline clonality exceeded age-matched healthy donors and tracked circulating CD8+ T-cell counts. Public clonotypes, found uncommonly, either contracted or stayed stable on treatment.

The V call is TRBV15, the J call TRBJ2-7; 10 nucleotides align to TRBD1. The receptor's source is a human donor with chronic lymphocytic leukemia. Sequencing was performed on PBMCs, taken after 36 months of ibrutinib treatment. DNA of the CDR3: TGTGCCACCAGCGACAGGGGGCTGGACGAGCAGTACTTC. Its protein is CATSDRGLDEQYF.